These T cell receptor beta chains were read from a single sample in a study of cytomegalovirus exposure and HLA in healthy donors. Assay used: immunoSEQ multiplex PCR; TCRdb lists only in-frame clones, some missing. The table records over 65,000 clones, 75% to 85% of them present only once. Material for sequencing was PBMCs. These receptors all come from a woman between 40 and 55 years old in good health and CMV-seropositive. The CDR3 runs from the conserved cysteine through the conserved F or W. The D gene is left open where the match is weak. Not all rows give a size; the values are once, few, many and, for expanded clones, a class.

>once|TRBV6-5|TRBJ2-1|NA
TGTGCCAGCAGTCGTTCCAACAGGGCCTACAATGAGCAGTTCTTC
CASSRSNRAYNEQFF
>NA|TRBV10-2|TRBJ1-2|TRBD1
TGCGCCAGCATTCCGGGACAGGGGTATGGCTACACCTTC
CASIPGQGYGYTF
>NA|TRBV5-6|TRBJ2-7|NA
TGTGCCAGCAGCCACCTTCGGGAGCAGTACTTC
CASSHLREQYF
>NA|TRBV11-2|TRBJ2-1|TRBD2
TGTGCCAGCAGCTTAACTAGCGGGAGGACCAGGGTCTCCTACAATGAGCAGTTCTTC
CASSLTSGRTRVSYNEQFF
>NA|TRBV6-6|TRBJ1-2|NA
TGTGCCAGCAGTTACGACAGACTCGATTCTGGCTACACCTTC
CASSYDRLDSGYTF
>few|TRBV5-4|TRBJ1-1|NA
TGTGCCAGCGGACGGGGGTTCATGAACACTGAAGCTTTCTTT
CASGRGFMNTEAFF
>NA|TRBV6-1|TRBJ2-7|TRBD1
TGTGCCAGCGGGACAGGGCCCACCTACGAGCAGTACTTC
CASGTGPTYEQYF
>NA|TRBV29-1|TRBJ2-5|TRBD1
TGCAGCGTTCTTCCGGGGACAGGGGAAGAGACCCAGTACTTC
CSVLPGTGEETQYF
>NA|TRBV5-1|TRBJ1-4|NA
TGCGCCAGCAGCTTGCGGTACCCCTCCGGGGAAAAACTGTTTTTT
CASSLRYPSGEKLFF
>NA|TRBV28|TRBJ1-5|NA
TGTGCCAGCAGTCAGGTTTATAGCAATCAGCCCCAGCATTTT
CASSQVYSNQPQHF
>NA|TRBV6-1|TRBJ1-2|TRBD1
TGTGCCAGCAGTTTGGGACAGTTGAACTATGGCTACACCTTC
CASSLGQLNYGYTF
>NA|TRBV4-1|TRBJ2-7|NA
TGCGCCAGCAGCCAAGAGGCACGGGCGGTTTCGGGGGAGCAGTACTTC
CASSQEARAVSGEQYF
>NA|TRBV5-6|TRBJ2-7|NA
TGTGCCAGCAGCTTAGACAGTCCCTACGAGCAGTACTTC
CASSLDSPYEQYF
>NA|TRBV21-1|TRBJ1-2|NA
TGTGCCAGCAGCAAAGAGGGTCGGGAGGATGGCTACACCTTC
CASSKEGREDGYTF
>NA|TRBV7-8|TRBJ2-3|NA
TGTGCTTCGCGGACACCCGATTTCACAGATACGCAGTATTTT
CASRTPDFTDTQYF
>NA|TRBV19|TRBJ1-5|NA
TGTGCCAGTAGTATCCAGGTGACTCAGCCCCAGCATTTT
CASSIQVTQPQHF
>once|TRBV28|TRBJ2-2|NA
TGTGCCAGCATCAAAGGGGCCACCGGGGAGCTGTTTTTT
CASIKGATGELFF
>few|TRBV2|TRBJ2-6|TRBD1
TGTGCCAGTGGGGACAGAGACTTTAGGGGGGCCAACGTCCTGACTTTC
CASGDRDFRGANVLTF
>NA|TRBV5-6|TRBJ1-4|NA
TGTGCCAGCAGCTGGACTTATGGAGGGGAGACTAATGAAAAACTGTTTTTT
CASSWTYGGETNEKLFF
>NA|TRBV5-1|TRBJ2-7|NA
TGCGCCAGCAGCTTGGGAGCAGGGTCCTACGAGCAGTACTTC
CASSLGAGSYEQYF
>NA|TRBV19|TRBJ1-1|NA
TGTGCCAGTAGTCCACAGGCCGTCGGCACTGAAGCTTTCTTT
CASSPQAVGTEAFF
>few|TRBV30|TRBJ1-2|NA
TGTGCCTGGAGTGGCGGTATGGCGCTTGGCTACACCTTC
CAWSGGMALGYTF
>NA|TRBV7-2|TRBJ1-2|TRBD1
TGTGCCAGCAGCCCCCGGGACAGGGGGTGGGATGGCTACACCTTC
CASSPRDRGWDGYTF
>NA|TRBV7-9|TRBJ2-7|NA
TGTGCCAGCAGCTTAGGAGTAGGTCCCAGGGAGCAGTACTTC
CASSLGVGPREQYF
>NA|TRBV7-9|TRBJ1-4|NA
TGTGCCAGCAGCTTTGGGGGCGGACTTAATGAAAAACTGTTTTTT
CASSFGGGLNEKLFF